This T cell receptor beta chain was obtained from a study of CD8+ T cells in alopecia areata. Investigators isolated RNA and reverse transcribed it into cDNA to act as the sequencing template. The repertoire was sequenced with immunoSEQ multiplex PCR; TCRdb's copy has only in-frame clones and lacks some. The table records around 180,000 clones, 60% of them present only once. CDR1 and CDR2 (germline): MNHEY, SMNVEV (reference sequence). V trimming: 5 bases; J trimming: 5 bases; junction bases outside the gene matches: 6. CDR3 length: 14 amino acids. The treatment denotes: oral pan-JAK inhibitor, 5-10 mg twice daily.

The source is a human donor with alopecia areata. The source was CD4+ T cells sorted from blood, collected at week 24, from a patient treated with tofacitinib. The V gene is TRBV27, the J gene TRBJ1-1, with TRBD1 matching over 9 bases. The CDR3 DNA reads as TGTGCCAGCAGTCCCATAGACAGGGGGACTGAAGCTTTCTTT. Translating it yields CASSPIDRGTEAFF.